Given below is one TCR beta chain in context. Antigen unknown. This record belongs to a study of regulatory dendritic cells for organ transplantation. Overall study context: Dendritic cell cultures received LPS on day 6.

The germline V and J ends were trimmed by 2 bases and 2 bases, with 9 bases remaining between them. The CDR3 covers 14 residues. CDR1 and CDR2 from the germline V gene are SGHTA and FQGNSA. Study-wide results and caveats: Naive T cells showed high diversity, memory cells less, memory CD8+ least.

Generated by immunoSEQ multiplex PCR, the TCRdb table keeps only in-frame clones and is missing some. This sample has approximately 10,000 clones; around 80% occur once, and the top ten carry 2.5%. Sorted T cells were CFSE-labeled and cultured approximately five days with allogeneic regulatory or mature dendritic cells at 1:10. CD4+ or CD8+ T cells were sorted as naive CD45RA+ or memory CD45RO+. This sequence joins TRBV7-2 and TRBJ2-5; no reliable D call. The sequence derives from a human donor in good health. The material sequenced was memory CD4+ T cells from blood cultured with dendritic cells. Subset described: CD45RO+ memory T cells. CDR3 nucleotide sequence: TGTGCCAGCAGCTTATCAACAGTACAAGAGACCCAGTACTTC. It codes for CASSLSTVQETQYF.